Following are 6 T cell receptor beta chains from one sample sequenced in a study of CD8+ T cells in alopecia areata. The pooled cutaneous lymph node cells were sorted using several markers (CD4, CD8alpha, NKG2D, NKG2ACE and others). The sequencing template was cDNA reverse transcribed from extracted RNA. Some clones are missing from TCRdb's copy, which holds only in-frame ones; the method was immunoSEQ multiplex PCR. Sampling found roughly 260,000 clones, none seen once. The sequenced sample was CD4+ T cells sorted from a lymph node. These receptors all stem from a C3H/HeJ mouse with alopecia areata. MHC haplotype here: H2-k.

This clone has just a few counts. Gene names follow the mouse nomenclature. The CDR3 goes on 4 residues after the read ends, and that part is filled in from the germline J gene. J is TRBJ2-2 and V is TRBV19; TRBD2 aligns across 8 bases. This CDR3 comprises 16 residues. Germline V gene lookup returns CDR1 FNHDT and CDR2 SITEND (reference sequence). V shed 5 bases and J 1 base; nucleotides not matched to a gene: 7. CDR3 sequence: CASRTTGGLNTGQLYF. The CDR3 DNA, read in part, is TGTGCCAGCAGAACCACTGGGGGACTAAACACCGGG. The whole variable domain, remainder taken from reference TRBV19 and TRBJ2-2, is GGIITQTPKFLIGQEGQKLTLKCQQNFNHDTMYWYRQDSGKGLRLIYYSITENDLQKGDLSEGYDASREKKSSFSLTVTSAQKNEMAVFLCASRTTGGLNTGQLYFGEGSKLTVL.

Note on this clone: Genes here carry mouse names. Here the CDR3 reads CASSSRAFNYAEQFF. The part of the CDR3 DNA that was read is TGTGCCAGCAGCTCCAGGGCCTTTAACTATGCT. The rearrangement links TRBV5 to TRBJ2-1; weak D call: TRBD1 (5 bases). The read ends 4 residues before the CDR3 terminus; that terminus is restored from the germline J gene. CDR3 length: 15 amino acids. The ends were cut back, 5 bases at V and 0 bases at J, with 11 bases in the middle. Germline-derived CDR1 and CDR2 are LGHNA and YNLKQL (reference sequence).

This clone turned up a few times. This may be a read error, as it is one base from a much larger clone. Genes and germline are mouse. The read comes to an end 4 residues before the CDR3 does, leaving the germline J gene to fill in the end. Other DNA sequences of this sample code for an identical CDR3. The V gene is TRBV13-3, the J gene TRBJ2-5, with TRBD2 as a possible D gene (6 bases). This CDR3 has 14 amino acids. The ends were cut back, 0 bases at V and 1 base at J, with 6 bases in the middle. Germline loops: CDR1 NNHDY, CDR2 SYVADS. The part of the CDR3 DNA that was read is TGTGCCAGCAGTGATGGGGGGGACCAAGAC. This sequence encodes CASSDGGDQD. The whole CDR3 sequence reads CASSDGGDQDTQYF.

This clone was seen more than once but under ten times. The gene names here belong to mouse. From the germline J gene comes the end of the CDR3, since the read stops 4 residues before it. The chain employs TRBV4 and TRBJ2-2; TRBD1 agrees at 8 bases. Germline values: CDR1 LGHDT, CDR2 YNNKQL (reference sequence). Unmatched junction bases numbered 2, after V lost 5 bases and J lost 3 bases. The CDR3 totals 14 residues. CDR3 amino acids: CASSPQGDTGQLYF. The DNA read from the CDR3 is TGTGCCAGCAGCCCACAGGGGGACACCGGG.

This clone showed up just a few times. Gene names are mouse gene names. Read sequence stops 4 residues before the CDR3 end, and the germline J gene provides the missing end. The sample contains more than one DNA sequence encoding this CDR3. The chain employs TRBV5 and TRBJ2-3; 10 positions agree with TRBD2. Germline V gene sequence: CDR1 LGHNA, CDR2 YNLKQL (reference sequence). The CDR3 is 16 amino acids. The V segment lost 1 base and the J segment 3 bases; nucleotides outside the gene matches: 4. The part of the CDR3 DNA that was read is TGTGCCAGCAGCCAAGTAACTGGGGGGGAGGCAGAA. As protein: CASSQVTGGEAE. The whole CDR3 sequence reads CASSQVTGGEAETLYF.

This clone was detected only a few times. Gene names and germline match the mouse. The read terminates 4 residues ahead of where the CDR3 ends, so the germline J gene completes it. This chain links TRBV13-1 with TRBJ2-2; TRBD1 is a possible D gene (5 bases). V lost 3 bases and J 4 bases, leaving 7 bases between the germline ends. The germline CDR1 and CDR2 sequences are NSHNY and SYGAGN. The CDR3 totals 13 residues. The CDR3 bases that were read are TGTGCCAGCAGTGTCAGGGCCACCGGG. This codes for CASSVRATG. The CDR3, in full, reads CASSVRATGQLYF.